The 15 T cell receptor beta chains in this list originate from one sample, sequenced in a study of blood T cell repertoires in COVID-19. Assay: immunoSEQ multiplex PCR; the TCRdb copy retains only in-frame clones and omits some. Here the sample spans more than 150,000 clones, about 83% being singletons. Sequencing was performed on peripheral blood. The receptors shown here come from a woman aged 70 to 79 with COVID-19, enrolled during active disease.

V usage is TRBV5-5 and J usage is TRBJ1-2; D is uncertain. V gave up 0 bases and J gave up 3 bases, with 12 bases separating them. The length of the CDR3 is 15 residues. Germline CDR1 reads SGHKS; CDR2 reads YYEKEE (reference sequence). The CDR3 region is CASSLGAGEHYGYTF. In nucleotides, the CDR3 is TGTGCCAGCAGCTTGGGTGCGGGAGAGCACTATGGCTACACCTTC.

This sequence joins TRBV18 and TRBJ1-1; D might be TRBD1 (5 bases). Germline CDR1 is KGHSH and CDR2 is LQKENI. This CDR3 comprises 14 residues. V dropped 3 bases and J dropped 0 bases, with 8 bases sitting between them. The CDR3 region is CASSPATVNTEAFF. The DNA of the CDR3 is TGTGCCAGCTCACCCGCGACAGTGAACACTGAAGCTTTCTTT.

CDR3 loop: CASSKSGGLDQPQHF. The CDR3 DNA is TGTGCCAGCAGTAAGAGCGGGGGATTAGATCAGCCCCAGCATTTT. This chain connects TRBV6-2 or TRBV6-3 to TRBJ1-5, with a possible D match to TRBD1 (5 bases). Trimming removed 5 bases at V and 5 bases at J, with 16 bases between. There are 15 residues in the CDR3. CDR1 MNHEY and CDR2 SVGEGT come from the germline V gene.

The gene calls are TRBV5-1 and TRBJ1-6; no firm D call. Trimming pared 0 bases from V and 7 bases from J, leaving 5 bases between. This CDR3 is 13 amino acids long. The germline CDR1 and CDR2 sequences are SGHRS and YFSETQ. The CDR3 sequence is CASSLDGNSPLHF. CDR3 DNA sequence: TGCGCCAGCAGCTTGGACGGGAATTCACCCCTCCACTTT.

The chain combines TRBV5-1 with TRBJ1-1; 7 nucleotides agree with TRBD1. Germline V gene data show CDR1 as SGHRS and CDR2 as YFSETQ. V was pared by 4 bases and J by 1 base, with 13 bases of the junction left unmatched. This CDR3 spans 17 amino acids. The CDR3 region has the DNA TGCGCCAGCAGCGTTGGGACAGTTTATTGGGCGAACACTGAAGCTTTCTTT. It specifies CASSVGTVYWANTEAFF.

V gene TRBV19 combines with J gene TRBJ1-3, with D unclear. In germline, CDR1 is LNHDA, CDR2 SQIVND (reference sequence). Trimming removed 6 bases at V and 2 bases at J, with 14 bases between. CDR3 length equals 15 residues. CDR3 bases: TGTGCCAGTAGCATCAGACTTTTGACTGGAAACACCATATATTTT. Translated, it gives CASSIRLLTGNTIYF.

This chain joins TRBV19 and TRBJ2-1; D call uncertain. The CDR3 runs 13 residues. CDR1 is LNHDA, CDR2 SQIVND, per germline (reference sequence). Trimming pared 5 bases from V and 4 bases from J, leaving 9 bases between. CDR3 bases: TGTGCCAGTAGTTCCGACGGGTACAATGAGCAGTTCTTC. Protein product: CASSSDGYNEQFF.

This chain connects TRBV5-5 to TRBJ2-7; TRBD2 agrees at 9 bases. This CDR3 has 13 amino acids. CDR1 is SGHKS and CDR2 is YYEKEE in the germline V gene (reference sequence). The V and J ends lost 4 bases and 9 bases, in that order; junction bases with no gene match: 8. CDR3 protein: CASSPSGATVQYF. The CDR3 nucleotides read TGTGCCAGCAGCCCTAGCGGGGCCACGGTGCAGTACTTC.

V and J are TRBV2 and TRBJ2-7; D might be TRBD1 (6 bases). V was shortened by 8 bases and J by 3 bases, with 11 bases between the two germline ends. Germline V gives CDR1 SNHLY, CDR2 FYNNEI. The CDR3 has 12 amino acids. The CDR3 loop is CASGRQDYEQYF. CDR3 DNA sequence: TGTGCCAGCGGCAGACAGGACTACGAGCAGTACTTC.

V usage is TRBV7-2 and J usage is TRBJ1-5; 10 nucleotides match TRBD1. The CDR3 contains 14 residues. Looked up from germline, CDR1 is SGHTA and CDR2 is FQGNSA. The V and J ends lost 4 bases and 7 bases, in that order; junction bases with no gene match: 4. CDR3 DNA sequence: TGTGCCAGCAGCTGGGGGACAGGGGTACAGCCCCAGCATTTT. Protein sequence: CASSWGTGVQPQHF.

The chain uses TRBV5-1 and TRBJ1-5, with 12 bases identical to TRBD1. V was clipped by 2 bases and J by 7 bases; unmatched bases: 7. The CDR3 consists of 16 residues. Germline V gene sequence: CDR1 SGHRS, CDR2 YFSETQ. CDR3 DNA: TGCGCCAGCAGCTTAGGGACAGGGGGCGCGGGGCAGCCCCAGCATTTT. This translates into CASSLGTGGAGQPQHF.

The chain has TRBV7-9 and TRBJ1-1; the match to TRBD1 covers 10 bases. V lost 5 bases, J lost 6 bases, and 12 bases stayed unmatched. The CDR3 length is 16 residues. Germline values: CDR1 SEHNR, CDR2 FQNEAQ (reference sequence). For the CDR3, the DNA is TGTGCCAGCAGCCTCGGTCAGACGACAGGGGGCCCTGAAGCTTTCTTT. Translation: CASSLGQTTGGPEAFF.

This clone was picked up a small number of times. This chain joins TRBV13 and TRBJ1-1; D unresolved. The CDR3 extends over 13 amino acids. V lost 2 bases, J lost 4 bases, and 8 bases lay in between. Germline CDR1 reads PRHDT; CDR2 reads FYEKMQ (reference sequence). Written as DNA, the CDR3 is TGTGCCAGCAGCTTACGGGGTATCACTGAAGCTTTCTTT. Residues: CASSLRGITEAFF.

This clone has just a few counts. The chain carries TRBV4-2 and TRBJ2-2, with 8 bases fitting TRBD1. From germline, CDR1 is LGHNA and CDR2 YNFKEQ. The length of the CDR3 is 14 residues. The J segment lost 7 bases and the V segment lost 2 bases, leaving 3 bases of the junction unmatched. The CDR3 sequence: CASSQKTGVGELFF. The CDR3 DNA reads TGTGCCAGCAGCCAAAAGACAGGGGTCGGGGAGCTGTTTTTT.

J is TRBJ1-2 and V is TRBV4-3, with 7 bases identical to TRBD1. Germline V gives CDR1 LGHNA, CDR2 YSLEER. The CDR3 runs 15 residues. V dropped 0 bases and J dropped 7; count of bases not matched to a gene: 8. CDR3 sequence (DNA): TGCGCCAGCAGCCAAGAACCGGGCAGGGACAGTGGCTACACCTTC. Amino acids: CASSQEPGRDSGYTF.